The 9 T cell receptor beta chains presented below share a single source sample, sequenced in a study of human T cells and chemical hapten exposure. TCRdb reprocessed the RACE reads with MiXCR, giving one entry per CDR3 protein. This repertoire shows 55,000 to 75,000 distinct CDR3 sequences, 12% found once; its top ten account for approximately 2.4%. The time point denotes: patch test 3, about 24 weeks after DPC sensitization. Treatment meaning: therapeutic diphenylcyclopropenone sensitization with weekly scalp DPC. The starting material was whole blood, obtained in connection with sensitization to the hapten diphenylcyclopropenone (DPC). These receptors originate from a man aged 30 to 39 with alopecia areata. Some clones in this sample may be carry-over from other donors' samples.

The CDR3 region has the DNA TGTGCCAGCAGCGTAGCTCTAGAGGTGAATAGAGGGGATGGAGATACGCAGTATTTT. It yields the protein CASSVALEVNRGDGDTQYF. The chain has TRBV9 and TRBJ2-3; either TRBD1 or TRBD2 may fit D (5 bases each). The germline V gene has CDR1 SGDLS and CDR2 YYNGEE. Trimming stripped 0 bases from V and 5 bases from J, with 25 bases between. This CDR3 comprises 19 residues. The full variable domain, completed using reference TRBV9 and TRBJ2-3, is DSGVTQTPKHLITATGQRVTLRCSPRSGDLSVYWYQQSLDQGLQFLIQYYNGEERAKGNILERFSAQQFPDLHSELNLSSLELGDSALYFCASSVALEVNRGDGDTQYFGPGTRLTVL.

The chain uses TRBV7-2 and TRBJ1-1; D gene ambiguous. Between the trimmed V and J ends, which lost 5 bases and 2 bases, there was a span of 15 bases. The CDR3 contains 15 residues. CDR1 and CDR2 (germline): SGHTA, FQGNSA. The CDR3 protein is CASSLMGRFNTEAFF. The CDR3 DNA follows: TGTGCCAGCAGCCTCATGGGGAGATTTAACACTGAAGCTTTCTTT.

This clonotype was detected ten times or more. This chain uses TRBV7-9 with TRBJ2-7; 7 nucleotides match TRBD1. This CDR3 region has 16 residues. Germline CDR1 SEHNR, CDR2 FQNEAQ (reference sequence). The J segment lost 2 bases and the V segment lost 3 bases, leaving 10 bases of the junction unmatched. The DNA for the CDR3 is TGTGCCAGCAGCTTTGACTCCGGGACAGAGCCCTACGAGCAGTACTTC. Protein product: CASSFDSGTEPYEQYF.

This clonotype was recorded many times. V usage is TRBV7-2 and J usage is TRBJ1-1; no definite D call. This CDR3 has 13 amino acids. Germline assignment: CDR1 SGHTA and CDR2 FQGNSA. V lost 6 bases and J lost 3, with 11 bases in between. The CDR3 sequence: CASSGSLYTEAFF. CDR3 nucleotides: TGTGCCAGCAGTGGATCCCTCTACACTGAAGCTTTCTTT.

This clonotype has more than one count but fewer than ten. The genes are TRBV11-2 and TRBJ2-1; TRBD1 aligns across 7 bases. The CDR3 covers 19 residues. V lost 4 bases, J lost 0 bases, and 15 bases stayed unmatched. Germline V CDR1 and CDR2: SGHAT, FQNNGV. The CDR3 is CASSSTAGRGFSSYNEQFF. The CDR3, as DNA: TGTGCCAGCAGCTCCACCGCCGGCAGGGGGTTTTCCTCCTACAATGAGCAGTTCTTC.

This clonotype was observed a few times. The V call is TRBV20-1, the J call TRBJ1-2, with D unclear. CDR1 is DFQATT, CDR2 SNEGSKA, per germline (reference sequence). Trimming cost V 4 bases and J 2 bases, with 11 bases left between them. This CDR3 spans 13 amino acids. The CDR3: CSAKAAANYGYTF. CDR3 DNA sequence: TGCAGTGCTAAGGCTGCAGCGAACTATGGCTACACCTTC.

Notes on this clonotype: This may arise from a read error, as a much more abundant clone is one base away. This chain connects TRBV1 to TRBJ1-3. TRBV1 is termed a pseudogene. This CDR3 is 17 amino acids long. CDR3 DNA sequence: TGCACCAGCAGCCAAGGGAAGCTGGGCTCCGCTGGAAACACCATATATTTT. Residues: CTSSQGKLGSAGNTIYF.

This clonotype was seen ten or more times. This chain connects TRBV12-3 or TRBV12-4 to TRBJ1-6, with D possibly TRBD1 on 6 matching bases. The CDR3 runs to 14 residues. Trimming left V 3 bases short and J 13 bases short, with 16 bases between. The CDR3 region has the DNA TGTGCCAGCAGTTTGGGCAGGGGCTATATGCCCCTCCACTTT. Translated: CASSLGRGYMPLHF.

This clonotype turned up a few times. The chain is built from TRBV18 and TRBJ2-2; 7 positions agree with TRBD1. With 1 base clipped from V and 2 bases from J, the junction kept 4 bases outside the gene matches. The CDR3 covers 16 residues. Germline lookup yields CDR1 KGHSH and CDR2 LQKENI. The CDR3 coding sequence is TGTGCCAGCTCACCACAAGGGACAGTAAACACCGGGGAGCTGTTTTTT. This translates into CASSPQGTVNTGELFF.